This paragraph reports one TCR beta chain. Antigen: not known. The sample originates from a study of blood T cells in healthy people across ages. Study results and limitations: Any changes in expanded clonotypes were possibly confounded, as donor CMV status remained unknown.

Then a second PCR, running about 6 to 12 cycles, was carried out with a sample-barcoded 5' primer and a J-beta primer mix. Every cDNA molecule carried a tag from a template-switch adaptor bearing 12 random nucleotides. TCRdb re-called the 5' RACE reads with MiXCR, one entry per CDR3 protein. This table has about 640,000 distinct CDR3 sequences, around 54% appearing once. The individuals who served as donors were healthy Caucasians living in Russia, aged roughly 6 to 90. A minimum of 6 million PBMCs was isolated per sample. This TCR derives from a man aged 55 to 70 in good health. The source material was blood.

The CDR3 DNA sequence: TGTGCCAGCAGCCAAGATCTTGTTTCCTCTGGGGCCAACGTCCTGACTTTC. This sequence encodes CASSQDLVSSGANVLTF. This rearrangement joins TRBV3-1 to TRBJ2-6; D remains unclear. V was shortened by 0 bases and J by 0 bases, with 9 bases between the two germline ends. There are 17 residues in the CDR3. CDR1 is LGHDT and CDR2 is YNNKEL in the germline V gene (reference sequence).